The next 2 T cell receptor beta chains were all read from a single sample in a study of pediatric ulcerative colitis. The rectum was sampled with one to two pinch biopsies at colonoscopy. Method: immunoSEQ multiplex PCR; TCRdb's copy keeps in-frame clones and lacks some. The sample shows 30,000 or so clones, about three quarters of them seen only once. Material: gut tissue. The origin of the receptors is a boy between 10 and 17 years old with mild ulcerative colitis.

The chain uses TRBV30 and TRBJ2-7; a weak D match, TRBD2 (6 bases). Trimming removed 1 base from V and 4 bases from J, with 17 bases in between. The CDR3 length is 15 residues. CDR1 and CDR2 from the germline V gene are GTSNPN and SVGIG (reference sequence). The CDR3 DNA is TGTGCCTGGAGTGGCACGAGGAGGGGATATTACGAGCAGTACTTC. It specifies CAWSGTRRGYYEQYF.

In its sample, this clone was seen a few times. The rearrangement links TRBV19 to TRBJ1-5; D uncertain. V was trimmed by 3 bases and J by 3 bases, leaving 9 bases between them. This CDR3 has 14 amino acids. Germline CDR1 is LNHDA and CDR2 is SQIVND (reference sequence). The CDR3 here is CASSIALHNQPQHF. The CDR3 bases are TGTGCCAGTAGTATCGCATTACACAATCAGCCCCAGCATTTT.